The 20 T cell receptor beta chains listed next were all sequenced from one sample in a study of T cell clonality in common variable immunodeficiency. Profiling relied on immunoSEQ multiplex PCR, and the TCRdb table lists in-frame clones only, not all of them. Singletons are absent from the sample, which has tens of thousands of clones. Input material: peripheral blood mononuclear cells. Receptors originate from a person aged 18-70 years in good health.

This clone occurred many times. The missing CDR3 end, 3 residues past where the read stops, is filled in from the germline J gene. The V call is TRBV7-2, the J call TRBJ2-3; no clear D. V was cut by 5 bases and J by 5 bases, with 14 bases left in between. The CDR3 spans 14 residues. The germline V gene has CDR1 SGHTA and CDR2 FQGNSA. CDR3 DNA (partial): TGTGCCAGCAGCCCGCAGTCCGCCGAAGATACG. It is translated as CASSPQSAEDT. The full CDR3 sequence reads CASSPQSAEDTQYF. Complete variable domain (other parts from reference TRBV7-2 and TRBJ2-3): GAGVSQSPSNKVTEKGKDVELRCDPISGHTALYWYRQSLGQGLEFLIYFQGNSAPDKSGLPSDRFSAERTGGSVSTLTIQRTQQEDSAVYLCASSPQSAEDTQYFGPGTRLTVL.

This clone occurred many times. CDR3 region: CASSFAGQGSGANVLTF. Partial CDR3 DNA: TGTGCCAGCAGCTTTGCGGGACAGGGATCTGGGGCCAACGTC. The V gene is TRBV7-3, the J gene TRBJ2-6, with 9 bases fitting TRBD1. The missing CDR3 end, 3 residues past where the read stops, is filled in from the germline J gene. V dropped 3 bases and J dropped 1; count of bases not matched to a gene: 4. The V gene's germline CDR1 is SGHTA and CDR2 FQGTGA. The CDR3 is made up of 17 amino acids.

This clone was counted many times. An end of the junction differs from the germline gene, which may be a read error. The read comes to an end 3 residues before the CDR3 does, leaving the germline J gene to fill in the end. This rearrangement joins TRBV4-2 to TRBJ2-3, with 8 nucleotides matching TRBD2. The CDR3 spans 16 residues. Germline CDR1 is LGHNA and CDR2 is YNFKEQ. CDR3 sequence: CASSQVAIAGRDTQYF. The CDR3 DNA, read in part, is TGCGCCAGCAGCCAAGTGGCAATAGCGGGGCGGGATACG.

In this sample, this clone turned up many times. CDR3 amino acids: CASSKTSGVPNEQYF. The DNA read from the CDR3 is TGTGCCAGCAGTAAGACTAGCGGGGTTCCCAACGAG. The chain employs TRBV6-2 or TRBV6-3 and TRBJ2-7; 11 nucleotides line up with TRBD2. Read coverage stops 3 residues before the CDR3 terminus; the germline J gene supplies the remainder. Germline-derived CDR1 and CDR2 are MNHEY and SVGEGT. Losses at the gene ends were 5 bases for V and 5 bases for J; bases not matched to a gene: 8. The CDR3 loop spans 15 amino acids.

This clone was recorded at least ten times. One end of the junction fails to match germline, which may point to a read error. The read falls 3 residues short of the CDR3 end, and the missing part is taken from the germline J gene. The V and J genes are TRBV6-2 or TRBV6-3 and TRBJ1-3; 7 bases are shared with TRBD1. The CDR3 is made up of 14 amino acids. Germline CDR1 MNHEY, CDR2 SVGEGT. The DNA read from the CDR3 is TGTGCCAGCGGTTACAGGGGCCTCGGAAACACC. Translating it yields CASGYRGLGNT. The full CDR3 protein is CASGYRGLGNTIYF.

This clone was counted ten times or more. The CDR3 end lies 3 residues beyond the end of the read and is filled in from the germline J gene. The V and J genes are TRBV6-2 or TRBV6-3 and TRBJ2-7; no clear D. The CDR3 is made up of 11 amino acids. Germline assignment: CDR1 MNHEY and CDR2 SVGEGT. Trimming took off 6 bases at V and 0 bases at J, with 3 bases between the two ends. CDR3 bases read: TGTGCCAGCAGCAACTCCTACGAG. It translates to CASSNSYE. The CDR3 in its entirety is CASSNSYEQYF.

This clone was observed at least ten times. The CDR3 extends 3 residues past the end of the read, so its final part is completed from the germline J gene. The rearrangement links TRBV7-3 to TRBJ2-3; D remains unclear. The germline V gene has CDR1 SGHTA and CDR2 FQGTGA. This CDR3 is built from 15 residues. V was pared by 5 bases and J by 5 bases, with 17 bases between. CDR3 in amino acids: CASSVTMGMRDTQYF. CDR3 DNA, as far as it was read: TGTGCCAGCAGCGTCACCATGGGCATGAGAGATACG.

This clone was seen many times. The read ends 3 residues before the CDR3 terminus; that terminus is restored from the germline J gene. The chain recombines TRBV18 with TRBJ1-4; D remains ambiguous. Looked up from germline, CDR1 is KGHSH and CDR2 is LQKENI. CDR3 size: 12 residues. V lost 3 bases to trimming and J lost 10 bases, with 9 bases between them. Incomplete CDR3 DNA: TGTGCCAGCTCACCTCAACATGGAAAA. Its translation: CASSPQHGK. The full CDR3 reads CASSPQHGKLFF.

This clone has ten or more counts. The read terminates 3 residues before the CDR3 end, so the remaining end is supplied by the germline J gene. J is TRBJ1-1 and V is TRBV20-1; D is possibly TRBD1 (6 bases). V lost 6 bases, J lost 1 base, and 15 bases lay in between. This CDR3 is built from 14 residues. Germline CDR1 is DFQATT and CDR2 is SNEGSKA (reference sequence). CDR3 DNA (partial): TGCAGTGCGAACAGGGATGGGAGGAACACTGAA. Protein product: CSANRDGRNTE. The entire CDR3 is CSANRDGRNTEAFF.

This clone was counted ten times or more. From the germline J gene comes the end of the CDR3, since the read stops 3 residues before it. The chain employs TRBV24-1 and TRBJ2-5; D is perhaps TRBD2 (6 bases). V lost 7 bases and J lost 4, with 18 bases in between. The CDR3 extends over 15 amino acids. CDR1 KGHDR and CDR2 SFDVKD come from the germline V gene. CDR3 in amino acids: CATSDDTRGRETQYF. CDR3 DNA, as far as it was read: TGTGCCACCAGCGACGACACCCGGGGGAGAGAGACC.

This clone was seen many times. The read ends 3 residues before the CDR3 terminus; that terminus is restored from the germline J gene. The V gene is TRBV3-1 (or the pseudogene TRBV3-2), the J gene TRBJ1-1; 8 nucleotides align to TRBD1. V lost 1 base to trimming and J lost 6 bases; unmatched junction nucleotides: 13. The CDR3 is 17 amino acids. Germline V gene sequence: CDR1 LGHDT, CDR2 YNNKEL (reference sequence). CDR3 bases read: TGTGCCAGCAGCCAAGTTTTCCGGCAGGGGGCCGGAGCTGAA. The encoded protein is CASSQVFRQGAGAE. Given in full, the CDR3 is CASSQVFRQGAGAEAFF.

This clone occurred many times. The sequenced part of the CDR3 DNA is TGTGCCAGCAGCCTAGGGGACACGGGCAATCAGCCC. Protein: CASSLGDTGNQP. The full CDR3 sequence reads CASSLGDTGNQPQHF. The rearrangement uses TRBV7-2 and TRBJ1-5, with D perhaps TRBD1 (6 bases). The read falls 3 residues short of the CDR3 end, and the missing part is taken from the germline J gene. The CDR3 extends over 15 amino acids. Germline-derived CDR1 and CDR2 are SGHTA and FQGNSA. Deletions cut 5 bases from V and 2 bases from J, with 13 bases between.

This clone occurred many times. Sequencing ends 3 residues short of the CDR3 end; the germline J gene provides the rest. The chain links TRBV19 to TRBJ2-3; the match to TRBD1 covers 7 bases. Trimming removed 1 base from V and 7 bases from J; junction bases left unmatched: 14. Germline assignment: CDR1 LNHDA and CDR2 SQIVND (reference sequence). The CDR3 extends over 17 amino acids. The part of the CDR3 DNA that was read is TGTGCCAGTAGTATAGCGGTCGGGGACAGCGGTCTTTATACG. Its translation is CASSIAVGDSGLYT. In full, the CDR3 is CASSIAVGDSGLYTQYF.

This clone was detected many times. Read coverage stops 3 residues before the CDR3 terminus; the germline J gene supplies the remainder. The chain couples TRBV6-2 or TRBV6-3 to TRBJ2-1; the match to TRBD1 covers 7 bases. Trimming cost V 7 bases and J 6 bases; bases outside gene matches: 9. The CDR3 length is 14 residues. Germline CDR1 and CDR2: MNHEY and SVGEGT. Partial CDR3 DNA: TGTGCCAGCAACCGTGTGGCAGGGGGCAATGAG. This codes for CASNRVAGGNE. The CDR3, in full, reads CASNRVAGGNEQFF.

Many counts were recorded for this clone. The CDR3 end lies 3 residues beyond the end of the read and is filled in from the germline J gene. The chain employs TRBV28 and TRBJ2-3, with 10 bases matching TRBD2. V lost 6 bases and J lost 6; bases outside the gene matches: 9. Germline loops: CDR1 MDHEN, CDR2 SYDVKM. This CDR3 comprises 15 residues. CDR3: CASSTLAGTVDTQYF. CDR3 DNA (partial): TGTGCCAGCAGCACACTAGCGGGAACCGTGGATACG.

This clone was detected many times. The sequenced fragment ends 3 residues before the CDR3 boundary, so the rest is inferred from the germline J gene. This chain uses TRBV7-9 with TRBJ2-7; D might be TRBD2 (5 bases). CDR3 length equals 13 residues. The V end was cut by 5 bases, the J end by 6 bases, with 14 bases between. The germline V gene has CDR1 SEHNR and CDR2 FQNEAQ (reference sequence). The CDR3 DNA, read in part, is TGTGCCAGCAGCCCATCGGTCCGGGGCGAG. Its translation: CASSPSVRGE. The whole CDR3 is CASSPSVRGEQYF.

This clone was seen repeatedly, ten times or more. The read gets to within 3 residues of the CDR3 end, and the germline J gene fills in the rest. The V gene is TRBV29-1, the J gene TRBJ2-3; the D gene is possibly TRBD1 (6 bases). Deletions cut 4 bases from V and 8 bases from J, with 16 bases between. The CDR3 is 13 residues long. Germline V gene lookup returns CDR1 SQVTM and CDR2 ANQGSEA. CDR3 DNA, as far as it was read: TGCAGCGTTGCAGAAGGGGGTGCGGGTACG. Protein product: CSVAEGGAGT. In full, the CDR3 reads CSVAEGGAGTQYF.

This clone was seen at least ten times. The read halts 3 residues ahead of the CDR3 end, with the missing end drawn from the germline J gene. This sequence joins TRBV28 and TRBJ1-6; D remains ambiguous. The CDR3 consists of 15 residues. Deletions cut 6 bases from V and 9 bases from J, with 18 bases between. Germline lookup yields CDR1 MDHEN and CDR2 SYDVKM. This CDR3 reads CASSPLLFRPSPLHF. Incomplete CDR3 DNA: TGTGCCAGCAGCCCCCTCCTCTTCAGGCCTTCACCC.

Ten or more counts support this clone. The read ends 3 residues before the CDR3 terminus; that terminus is restored from the germline J gene. The chain joins TRBV5-4 to TRBJ2-6; tentatively, D is TRBD1 (6 bases). CDR1 and CDR2 (germline): SGHNT, YYREEE (reference sequence). The CDR3 is made up of 15 amino acids. Trimming removed 4 bases at V and 4 bases at J, with 12 bases between. CDR3 region: CASSAPGVGANVLTF. The sequenced part of the CDR3 DNA is TGTGCCAGCAGCGCACCAGGGGTAGGGGCCAACGTC.

Many counts were recorded for this clone. The CDR3 goes on 3 residues after the read ends, and that part is filled in from the germline J gene. This chain links TRBV6-2 or TRBV6-3 with TRBJ1-3; D perhaps matches TRBD1 (5 bases). V lost 0 bases and J 2 bases, leaving 14 bases between the germline ends. Germline V gene data show CDR1 as MNHEY and CDR2 as SVGEGT. The CDR3 consists of 17 residues. The CDR3 is CASSYSRGRMAGNTIYF. The DNA read from the CDR3 is TGTGCCAGCAGTTACTCGAGGGGAAGGATGGCTGGAAACACC.